Below, 21 T cell receptor beta chains from the same sample are listed, as sequenced in a study of T-cell reconstitution after alpha-beta-depleted transplantation in children. The TCRbeta library was prepared with unique molecular identifiers. Each CDR3 protein gets one entry after TCRdb re-called the PCR reads with MiXCR. The data hold around 700,000 distinct CDR3 sequences, with 10% to 15% observed a single time. Sequenced here: PBMCs, sampled before TCRalphabeta/CD19-depleted stem cell transplant. Receptor source: a girl aged 2-10 years with congenital amegakaryocytic thrombocytopenia, due to receive a stem cell transplant.

The chain links TRBV5-1 to TRBJ2-1, with D unclear. The germline V gene encodes CDR1 SGHRS and CDR2 YFSETQ. CDR3 length: 15 amino acids. The ends were cut back, 3 bases at V and 5 bases at J, with 15 bases in the middle. The CDR3 sequence: CASSSRGARDNEQFF. The CDR3 region has the DNA TGCGCCAGCAGCTCCCGAGGCGCCCGCGACAATGAGCAGTTCTTC.

This clonotype was detected many times. This chain links TRBV5-5 with TRBJ2-7; D call uncertain. The V end lost 4 bases, the J end lost 2 bases, and 19 bases lay between the germline ends. The CDR3 is 16 residues long. From germline, CDR1 is SGHKS and CDR2 YYEKEE (reference sequence). Here the CDR3 DNA reads TGTGCCAGCAGCCTAGGGTACGGACCACTTCCCTACGAGCAGTACTTC. Translated: CASSLGYGPLPYEQYF.

This clonotype was counted ten times or more. The chain carries TRBV28 and TRBJ2-5; D unresolved. Trimming removed 6 bases at V and 5 bases at J, with 16 bases between. Germline V gene data show CDR1 as MDHEN and CDR2 as SYDVKM. The CDR3 totals 14 residues. The CDR3 protein is CASSPLEVGETQYF. CDR3 coding DNA: TGTGCCAGCAGCCCTCTTGAGGTCGGGGAGACCCAGTACTTC.

On this clonotype itself: Given a much more abundant clone one base away, this may be a read error. The chain uses TRBV10-3 and TRBJ2-5; possibly TRBD2 for D (6 bases). Germline CDR1 ENHRY, CDR2 SYGVKD. The CDR3 consists of 13 residues. The CDR3 nucleotides are TGTGCCATCAGGGGGACTGAGCGAGAGACCCCGTACTTC. Translated: CAIRGTERETPYF.

This clonotype has at least ten counts. The CDR3 here is CAWSEAGPWYGYTF. The CDR3 bases are TGTGCCTGGAGTGAGGCAGGGCCCTGGTATGGCTACACCTTC. V and J are TRBV30 and TRBJ1-2; a weak D match, TRBD1 (5 bases). CDR1 is GTSNPN, CDR2 SVGIG, per germline (reference sequence). The length of the CDR3 is 14 residues. Between the trimmed V and J ends, which lost 1 base and 5 bases, there was a span of 14 bases.

This clonotype was seen at least ten times. The chain employs TRBV10-2 and TRBJ2-1; 11 nucleotides match TRBD2. With 0 bases clipped from V and 0 bases from J, the junction kept 7 bases outside the gene matches. This CDR3 region has 19 residues. Germline V gene lookup returns CDR1 WSHSY and CDR2 SAAADI. The CDR3 spells CASSESAPSGRSSYNEQFF. In DNA form, the CDR3 reads TGCGCCAGCAGTGAGTCGGCCCCTAGCGGGAGGTCCTCCTACAATGAGCAGTTCTTC.

This clonotype was detected ten times or more. The rearrangement uses TRBV20-1 and TRBJ1-3; 10 bases fit TRBD1. Trimming cost V 2 bases and J 10 bases; bases outside gene matches: 11. Germline CDR1 and CDR2: DFQATT and SNEGSKA (reference sequence). The CDR3 contains 15 residues. Written as DNA, the CDR3 is TGCAGTGCTAGAAAGGGACAGGGGTGGAGTTTGACCATATATTTT. Protein: CSARKGQGWSLTIYF.

In this sample, this clonotype turned up many times. This rearrangement joins TRBV7-4 to TRBJ2-1; D gene unclear. The CDR3 runs to 15 residues. In germline, CDR1 is SGHVT, CDR2 SQSDAQ. V was cut by 5 bases and J by 4 bases, with 15 bases left in between. The CDR3 DNA is TGTGCCAGCAGCCTCAGAGGAGCGATTTACAATGAGCAGTTCTTC. Amino acids: CASSLRGAIYNEQFF.

The rearrangement uses TRBV5-1 and TRBJ2-7, with D possibly being TRBD2 (5 bases). The CDR3 has 16 residues. The germline V gene encodes CDR1 SGHRS and CDR2 YFSETQ. Trimming removed 5 bases at V and 3 bases at J, with 21 bases between. The CDR3 loop reads CASSQNGGLSLYEQYF. The CDR3 coding sequence is TGCGCCAGCAGTCAAAACGGCGGGTTAAGCCTCTACGAGCAGTACTTC.

This clonotype came up a few times. The chain recombines TRBV30 with TRBJ1-2; no clear D. Trimming stripped 2 bases from V and 6 bases from J, with 10 bases between. Germline-derived CDR1 and CDR2 are GTSNPN and SVGIG (reference sequence). This CDR3 is 12 amino acids long. For the CDR3, the DNA is TGTGCCTGGAGTCAGCGGCCTAATGGCTACACCTTC. This translates into CAWSQRPNGYTF.

The V and J genes are TRBV19 and TRBJ2-1, with D hard to call. CDR1 and CDR2 (germline): LNHDA, SQIVND (reference sequence). The CDR3 sequence is 16 residues long. The ends were cut back, 3 bases at V and 12 bases at J, with 24 bases in the middle. CDR3 in DNA: TGTGCCAGTAGTATTTTTTTTGGGGTACTGGGCACCGGGCAGTTCTTC. It is translated as CASSIFFGVLGTGQFF.

Worth noting for this clonotype: This may be a read error: a much more frequent sequence differs by one nucleotide. CDR3 amino acids: CCASPRGKVNTGELFF. The CDR3, as DNA: TGCTGTGCCAGCCCGCGGGGCAAAGTGAACACCGGGGAGCTGTTTTTT. The chain uses TRBV20-1 and TRBJ2-2; D is possibly TRBD2 (6 bases). The CDR3 has 16 amino acids. From germline, CDR1 is DFQATT and CDR2 SNEGSKA (reference sequence).

The chain joins TRBV5-1 to TRBJ2-7; D gene uncertain. The V and J ends lost 4 bases and 6 bases respectively, with 11 bases between them. The germline V gene has CDR1 SGHRS and CDR2 YFSETQ. The CDR3 extends over 12 amino acids. CDR3 in amino acids: CASSLGPFEQYF. CDR3 DNA: TGCGCCAGCAGCCTCGGACCCTTCGAGCAGTACTTC.

The rearrangement joins TRBV12-3 or TRBV12-4 to TRBJ2-3; 7 positions agree with TRBD2. The CDR3 spans 14 residues. Losses at the gene ends were 6 bases for V and 1 base for J; bases not matched to a gene: 4. The CDR3 loop is CASRTAGGTDTQYF. The CDR3 DNA follows: TGTGCCAGCAGAACTGCGGGAGGCACAGATACGCAGTATTTT.

This clonotype was detected a few times. This chain uses TRBV5-1 with TRBJ2-3; TRBD2 agrees at 12 bases. V shed 0 bases, J shed 6 bases, and the junction held 14 bases outside the gene matches. The V gene's germline CDR1 is SGHRS and CDR2 YFSETQ. The CDR3 contains 19 residues. CDR3 in DNA: TGCGCCAGCAGCTTGGAGCCCCAGCGGCTAGCGGGAGGGCCGGATACGCAGTATTTT. It translates to CASSLEPQRLAGGPDTQYF.

This clonotype has at least ten counts. The chain couples TRBV20-1 to TRBJ2-3; weak D call: TRBD2 (6 bases). CDR1 and CDR2 from the germline V gene are DFQATT and SNEGSKA (reference sequence). With 4 bases removed from V and 1 base from J, the gap between germline ends came to 15 bases. The CDR3 is 15 residues long. CDR3 in amino acids: CSAIRSIAGTDTQYF. The CDR3 DNA follows: TGCAGTGCTATACGGTCGATAGCGGGCACAGATACGCAGTATTTT.

In its sample, this clonotype was seen a few times. V gene TRBV27 combines with J gene TRBJ2-3; D tentatively reads TRBD1 or TRBD2 (5 bases each). The CDR3 runs to 14 residues. Germline V gene data show CDR1 as MNHEY and CDR2 as SMNVEV (reference sequence). V was shortened by 7 bases and J by 1 base, with 12 bases between the two germline ends. CDR3 DNA sequence: TGTGCCAGCACCTCCCTGGGGGGCACAGATACGCAGTATTTT. Its protein product is CASTSLGGTDTQYF.

The chain carries TRBV2 and TRBJ2-2, with TRBD1 as a possible D gene (5 bases). The CDR3 is made up of 12 amino acids. From germline, CDR1 is SNHLY and CDR2 FYNNEI. CDR3 bases: TGTTCAATCAGGGATCACACCGGGGAGCTGTTTTTT. Its protein is CSIRDHTGELFF.

This clonotype came up a few times. The J gene is TRBJ2-4, the V gene TRBV6-1; 8 bases agree with TRBD2. Trimming at V came to 1 base and at J to 3 bases, leaving 11 bases not matched to a gene. This CDR3 contains 18 residues. Germline V CDR1 and CDR2: MNHNS, SASEGT. CDR3 sequence: CASSEEVVTSVLKNIQYF. The DNA of the CDR3 is TGTGCCAGCAGTGAAGAGGTAGTGACTAGCGTACTCAAAAACATTCAGTACTTC.

In its sample, this clonotype was seen many times. This rearrangement joins TRBV6-6 to TRBJ1-2; no clear D gene. Germline assignment: CDR1 MNHNY and CDR2 SVGAGI (reference sequence). The CDR3 is 13 amino acids. V was shortened by 5 bases and J by 1 base, with 8 bases between the two germline ends. CDR3 protein: CASSATVNYGYTF. CDR3 sequence (DNA): TGTGCCAGCAGTGCCACAGTTAACTATGGCTACACCTTC.

There are many counts of this clonotype. V and J are TRBV5-1 and TRBJ2-1; 10 bases agree with TRBD2. The germline V gene has CDR1 SGHRS and CDR2 YFSETQ. The CDR3 extends over 15 amino acids. V was clipped by 1 base and J by 5 bases; unmatched bases: 3. CDR3 coding DNA: TGCGCCAGCAGCTTGACACTAGCGGGGAACAATGAGCAGTTCTTC. Its translation: CASSLTLAGNNEQFF. Combining the CDR3 with reference TRBV5-1 and TRBJ2-1 gives the whole variable domain KAGVTQTPRYLIKTRGQQVTLSCSPISGHRSVSWYQQTPGQGLQFLFEYFSETQRNKGNFPGRFSGRQFSNSRSEMNVSTLELGDSALYLCASSLTLAGNNEQFFGPGTRLTVL.